Detailed here is one T cell receptor beta chain. The specificity of this receptor is unknown. Qualities for individual bases were not recorded, and no much larger clone is one base off. V loses 0 bases of germline sequence and J loses 2 bases, and the interval between the two ends is 10 bases. The CDR3, cysteine through phenylalanine, is 15 amino acids long. The retained sequence is limited to the CDR3, 45 bases, with the frame set at the first base. The CDR1 and CDR2 encoded by the germline V gene are LGHNT and FRNRAP. Libraries were prepared through PCR. The sequencer was an Illumina HiSeq 2500. TCR libraries were prepared with molecular barcoding, using unique molecular identifiers to normalize TCRbeta repertoire quantification. TCRdb applied fastp at Q25 and MiXCR to the public reads, then kept only in-frame beta chains. Each entry merges the rows of one CDR3 protein and shows their most common DNA and genes. For this sample there are approximately 270,000 distinct CDR3 sequences; nearly 10% appear just once. The ten largest clones capture about 9.4% of the sample.

These data come from a study of T-cell reconstitution after alpha-beta-depleted transplantation in children (dated by TCRdb to 2015 to 2016). Concerning the study at large: The study quantitatively tracked T-cell immune reconstitution after TCRalphabeta/CD19-depleted allogeneic hematopoietic cell transplantation in children using TCR repertoire profiling.

Recombination linked TRBV12-5 to TRBJ1-2; no confident D gene assignment can be made. The TCR was taken from a human donor who donated a stem cell graft to a child with SCID. This sample comprised PBMCs from the stem cell graft donor, obtained from the stem cell graft. The DNA sequence follows: TGTGCTAGTGGTTTGGTACTAACAGAGAACTATGGCTACACCTTC. This sequence encodes CASGLVLTENYGYTF.